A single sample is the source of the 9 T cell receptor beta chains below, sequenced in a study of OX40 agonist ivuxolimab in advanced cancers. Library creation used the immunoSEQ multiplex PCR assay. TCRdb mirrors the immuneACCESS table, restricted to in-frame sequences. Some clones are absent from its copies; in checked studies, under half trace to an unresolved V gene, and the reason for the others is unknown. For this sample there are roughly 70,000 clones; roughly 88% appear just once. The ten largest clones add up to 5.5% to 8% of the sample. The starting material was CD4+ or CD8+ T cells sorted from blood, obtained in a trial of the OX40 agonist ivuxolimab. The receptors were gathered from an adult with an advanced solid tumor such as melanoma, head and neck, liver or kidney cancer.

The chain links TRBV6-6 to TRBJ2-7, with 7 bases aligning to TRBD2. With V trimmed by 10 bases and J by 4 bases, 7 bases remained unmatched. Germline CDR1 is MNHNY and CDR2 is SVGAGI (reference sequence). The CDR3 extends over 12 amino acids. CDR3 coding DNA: TGTGCCATCGGGGAGGGTAGGTACGAGCAGTACTTC. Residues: CAIGEGRYEQYF.

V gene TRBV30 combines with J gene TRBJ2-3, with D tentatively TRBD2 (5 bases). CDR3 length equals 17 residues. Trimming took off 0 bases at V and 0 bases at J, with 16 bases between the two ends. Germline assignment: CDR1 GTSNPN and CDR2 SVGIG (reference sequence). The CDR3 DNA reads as TGTGCCTGGAGTGTTGACCCCCCGGGAATAAGCACAGATACGCAGTATTTT. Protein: CAWSVDPPGISTDTQYF. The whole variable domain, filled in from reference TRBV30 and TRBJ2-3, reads SQTIHQWPATLVQPVGSPLSLECTVEGTSNPNLYWYRQAAGRGLQLLFYSVGIGQISSEVPQNLSASRPQDRQFILSSKKLLLSDSGFYLCAWSVDPPGISTDTQYFGPGTRLTVL.

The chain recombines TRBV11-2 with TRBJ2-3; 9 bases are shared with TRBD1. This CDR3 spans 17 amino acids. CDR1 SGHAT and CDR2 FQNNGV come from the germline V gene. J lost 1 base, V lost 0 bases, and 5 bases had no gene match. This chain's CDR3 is CASSLEGQGLGTDTQYF. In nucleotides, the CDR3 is TGTGCCAGCAGCTTAGAGGGACAGGGTTTGGGCACAGATACGCAGTATTTT.

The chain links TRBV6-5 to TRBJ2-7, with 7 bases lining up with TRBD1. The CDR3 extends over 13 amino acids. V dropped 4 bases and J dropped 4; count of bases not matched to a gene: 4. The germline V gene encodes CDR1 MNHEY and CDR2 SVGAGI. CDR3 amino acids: CASSSNRGYEQYF. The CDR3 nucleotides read TGTGCCAGCAGTTCCAACAGGGGTTACGAGCAGTACTTC.

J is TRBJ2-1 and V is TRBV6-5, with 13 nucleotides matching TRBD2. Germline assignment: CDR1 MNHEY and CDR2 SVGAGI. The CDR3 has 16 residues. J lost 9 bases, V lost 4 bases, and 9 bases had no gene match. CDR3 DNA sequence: TGTGCCAGCAGTTTGGGACTAGCGGGAAGGGAAGGTGAGCAGTTCTTC. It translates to CASSLGLAGREGEQFF.

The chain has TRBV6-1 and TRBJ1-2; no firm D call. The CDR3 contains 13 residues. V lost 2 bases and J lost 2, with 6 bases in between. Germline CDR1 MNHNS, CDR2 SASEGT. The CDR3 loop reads CASSEQVNYGYTF. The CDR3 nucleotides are TGTGCCAGCAGTGAACAAGTAAACTATGGCTACACCTTC.

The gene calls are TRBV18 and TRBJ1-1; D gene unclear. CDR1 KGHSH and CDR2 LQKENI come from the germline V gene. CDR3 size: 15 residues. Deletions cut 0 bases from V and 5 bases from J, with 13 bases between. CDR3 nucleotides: TGTGCCAGCTCACCACCGAAGGGCGGCGGGACTGAAGCTTTCTTT. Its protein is CASSPPKGGGTEAFF.

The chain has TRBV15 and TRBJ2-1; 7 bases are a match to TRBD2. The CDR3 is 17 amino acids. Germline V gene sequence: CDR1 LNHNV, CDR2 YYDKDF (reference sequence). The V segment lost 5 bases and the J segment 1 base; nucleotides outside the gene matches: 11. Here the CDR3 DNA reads TGTGCCACCAGCCCCTTTCCAATGGGAGGGTCCTACAATGAGCAGTTCTTC. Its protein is CATSPFPMGGSYNEQFF.

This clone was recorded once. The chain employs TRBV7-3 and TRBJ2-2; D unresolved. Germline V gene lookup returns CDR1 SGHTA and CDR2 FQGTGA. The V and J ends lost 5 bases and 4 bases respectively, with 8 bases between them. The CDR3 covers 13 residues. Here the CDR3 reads CASSAPLTGELFF. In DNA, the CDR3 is TGTGCCAGCAGCGCTCCCCTCACCGGGGAGCTGTTTTTT.